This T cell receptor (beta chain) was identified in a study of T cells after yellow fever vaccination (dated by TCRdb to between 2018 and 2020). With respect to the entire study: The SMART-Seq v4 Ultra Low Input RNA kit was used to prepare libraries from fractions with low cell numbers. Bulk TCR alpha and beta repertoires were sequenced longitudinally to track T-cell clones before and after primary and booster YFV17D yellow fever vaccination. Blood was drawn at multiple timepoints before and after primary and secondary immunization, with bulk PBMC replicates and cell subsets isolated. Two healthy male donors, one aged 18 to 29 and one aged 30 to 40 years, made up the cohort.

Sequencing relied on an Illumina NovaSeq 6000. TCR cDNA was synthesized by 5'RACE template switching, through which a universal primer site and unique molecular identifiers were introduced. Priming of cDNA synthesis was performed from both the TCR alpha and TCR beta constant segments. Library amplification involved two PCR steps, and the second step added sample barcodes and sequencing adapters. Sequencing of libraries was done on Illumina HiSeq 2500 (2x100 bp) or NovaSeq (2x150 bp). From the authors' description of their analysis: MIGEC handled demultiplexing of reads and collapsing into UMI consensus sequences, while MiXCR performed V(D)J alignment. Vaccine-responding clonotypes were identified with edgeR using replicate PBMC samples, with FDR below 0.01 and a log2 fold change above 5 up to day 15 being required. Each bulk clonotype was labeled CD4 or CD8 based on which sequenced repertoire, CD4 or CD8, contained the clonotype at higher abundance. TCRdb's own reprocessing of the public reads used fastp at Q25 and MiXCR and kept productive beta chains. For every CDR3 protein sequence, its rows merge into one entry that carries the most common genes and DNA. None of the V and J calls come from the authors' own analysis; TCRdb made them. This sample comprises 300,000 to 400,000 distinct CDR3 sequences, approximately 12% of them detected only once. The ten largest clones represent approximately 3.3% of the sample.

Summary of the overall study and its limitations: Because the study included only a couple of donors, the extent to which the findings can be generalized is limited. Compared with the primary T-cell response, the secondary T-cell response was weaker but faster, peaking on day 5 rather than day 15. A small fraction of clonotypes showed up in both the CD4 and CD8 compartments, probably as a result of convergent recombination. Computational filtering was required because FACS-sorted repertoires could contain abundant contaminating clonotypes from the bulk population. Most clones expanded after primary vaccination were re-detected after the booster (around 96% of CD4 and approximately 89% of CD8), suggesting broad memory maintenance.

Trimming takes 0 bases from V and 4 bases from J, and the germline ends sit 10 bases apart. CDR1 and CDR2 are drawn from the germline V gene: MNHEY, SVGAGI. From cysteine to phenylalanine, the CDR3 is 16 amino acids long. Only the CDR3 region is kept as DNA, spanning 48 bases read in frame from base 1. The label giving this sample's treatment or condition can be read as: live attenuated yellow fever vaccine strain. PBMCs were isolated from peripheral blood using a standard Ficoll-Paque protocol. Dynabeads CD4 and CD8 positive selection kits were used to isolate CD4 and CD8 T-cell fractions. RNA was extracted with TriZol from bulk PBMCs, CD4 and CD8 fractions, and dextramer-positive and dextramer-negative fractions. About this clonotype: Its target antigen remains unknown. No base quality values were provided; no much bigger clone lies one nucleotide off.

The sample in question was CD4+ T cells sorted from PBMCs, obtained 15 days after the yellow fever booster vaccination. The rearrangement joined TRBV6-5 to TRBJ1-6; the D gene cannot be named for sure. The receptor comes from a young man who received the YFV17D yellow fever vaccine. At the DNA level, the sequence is TGTGCCAGCAGTTACTCTCCAGATTTATATAATTCACCCCTCCACTTT. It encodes CASSYSPDLYNSPLHF.